The 26 T cell receptor beta chains below were found in one sample sequenced in a study of T cell repertoires in cytomegalovirus infection. No cognate antigen is known for these TCRs. TCRdb re-analysed the reads in MiXCR, keeping a single row per CDR3 protein. Among approximately 1,000,000 distinct CDR3 sequences listed, around 30% were seen once. The sample was cultured CD8+ T cells from PBMCs, taken from culture after CMV antigen stimulation. The receptor set was obtained from a human donor in good health (CMV status not recorded). Some clones in this sample may be carry-over from other donors' samples.

The chain couples TRBV6-8 to TRBJ1-1, with 8 bases that match TRBD1. Germline V lookup: CDR1 MNHGY, CDR2 SAAAGT. V shed 6 bases, J shed 3 bases, and the junction held 9 bases outside the gene matches. The CDR3 sequence is 15 residues long. The CDR3: CASRDSGGFHTEAFF. CDR3 DNA: TGTGCCAGCAGGGACTCAGGGGGCTTTCACACTGAAGCTTTCTTT.

This clonotype appeared many times. The chain uses TRBV7-8 and TRBJ1-5, with TRBD1 matching 8 bases. Per the germline V gene, CDR1 is SGHVS and CDR2 is FQNEAQ. CDR3 length: 15 residues. The junction had 8 bases not matched to a gene; V was cut back by 5 bases and J by 5 bases. The CDR3 is CASSAGGRDYQPQHF. The CDR3 nucleotides read TGTGCCAGCAGCGCAGGGGGCAGGGATTATCAGCCCCAGCATTTT.

A few counts support this clonotype. The chain joins TRBV10-3 to TRBJ2-2, with 7 bases that match TRBD1. The CDR3 has 16 residues. Germline CDR1 reads ENHRY; CDR2 reads SYGVKD. Trimming at V came to 2 bases and at J to 0 bases, leaving 3 bases not matched to a gene. The CDR3 DNA is TGTGCCATCAGTGAGGGGGGACAGACGAACACCGGGGAGCTGTTTTTT. Protein: CAISEGGQTNTGELFF.

This clonotype was detected a few times. The chain recombines TRBV7-9 with TRBJ1-1, with D perhaps TRBD1 (6 bases). Trimming left V 4 bases short and J 0 bases short, with 12 bases between. This CDR3 spans 15 amino acids. CDR1 and CDR2 (germline): SEHNR, FQNEAQ (reference sequence). The CDR3 nucleotides are TGTGCCAGCAGCTCCCGAGGGGGGTTGAACACTGAAGCTTTCTTT. Amino acid sequence: CASSSRGGLNTEAFF. Full variable domain (missing parts from reference TRBV7-9 and TRBJ1-1): DTGVSQNPRHKITKRGQNVTFRCDPISEHNRLYWYRQTLGQGPEFLTYFQNEAQLEKSRLLSDRFSAERPKGSFSTLEIQRTEQGDSAMYLCASSSRGGLNTEAFFGQGTRLTVV.

Turning to this clonotype: A much larger clone differs by one base, so this may be a read error. The chain recombines TRBV7-8 with TRBJ2-5; D remains unclear. Germline V gives CDR1 SGHVS, CDR2 FQNEAQ. The CDR3 totals 13 residues. The CDR3 is CTSSLKASETQYF. CDR3 nucleotide sequence: TGTACCAGCAGCTTAAAGGCTTCGGAGACCCAGTACTTC.

The chain is built from TRBV29-1 and TRBJ1-3, with D uncertain. Germline assignment: CDR1 SQVTM and CDR2 ANQGSEA. Trimming took 1 base from V and 0 from J, leaving 10 bases between them. CDR3 length: 15 residues. CDR3 sequence: CSVEVPRSSGNTIYF. The CDR3 DNA reads as TGCAGCGTTGAAGTTCCACGGAGCTCTGGAAACACCATATATTTT.

DNA of the CDR3: TGTGCCAGCAGTCCCCGGGACGGACGTGGCTACACCTTC. Translating it yields CASSPRDGRGYTF. V gene TRBV27 combines with J gene TRBJ1-2; tentatively, D is TRBD1 (5 bases). The germline gives CDR1 MNHEY, CDR2 SMNVEV (reference sequence). The CDR3 sequence is 13 residues long. Trimming took off 5 bases at V and 7 bases at J, with 14 bases between the two ends.

The table lists this clonotype with a count of one. This chain joins TRBV20-1 and TRBJ2-3, with a possible D match to TRBD2 (5 bases). Germline lookup yields CDR1 DFQATT and CDR2 SNEGSKA (reference sequence). The V end was cut by 3 bases, the J end by 4 bases, with 8 bases between. The CDR3 length is 12 residues. The CDR3 region is CSASGGPDTQYF. CDR3 nucleotides: TGCAGTGCTAGTGGAGGCCCAGATACGCAGTATTTT.

This clonotype was counted ten times or more. V and J are TRBV7-8 and TRBJ1-3, with 10 positions matching TRBD1. The junction had 8 bases not matched to a gene; V was cut back by 3 bases and J by 3 bases. The CDR3 extends over 17 amino acids. Germline loops: CDR1 SGHVS, CDR2 FQNEAQ. The chain's CDR3 is CASSFPRTGGDGNTIYF. As DNA, the CDR3 is TGTGCCAGCAGCTTCCCCCGGACAGGGGGTGATGGAAACACCATATATTTT.

This clonotype has only a few counts. The J gene is TRBJ2-5, the V gene TRBV5-6, with D unclear. This CDR3 contains 14 residues. Trimming removed 3 bases at V and 4 bases at J, with 13 bases between. CDR1 and CDR2 (germline): SGHDT, YYEEEE. The CDR3: CASSWGRPGETQYF. CDR3 nucleotides: TGTGCCAGCAGCTGGGGAAGGCCTGGAGAGACCCAGTACTTC.

The chain recombines TRBV27 with TRBJ1-5; D gene unclear. The CDR3 runs 16 residues. The germline V gene encodes CDR1 MNHEY and CDR2 SMNVEV (reference sequence). V lost 3 bases to trimming and J lost 5 bases, with 17 bases between them. The DNA of the CDR3 is TGTGCCAGCAGTTTGTCTATAGCAGAGAGCGATCAGCCCCAGCATTTT. This codes for CASSLSIAESDQPQHF.

The chain employs TRBV24-1 and TRBJ2-3; 12 bases fit TRBD2. There are 19 residues in the CDR3. The junction had 9 bases not matched to a gene; V was cut back by 3 bases and J by 0 bases. Germline-derived CDR1 and CDR2 are KGHDR and SFDVKD. The CDR3 DNA follows: TGTGCCACCAGTGATCCACGGACTAGCGGGGCCTCTAGCACAGATACGCAGTATTTT. Its translation: CATSDPRTSGASSTDTQYF.

This chain joins TRBV19 and TRBJ1-6; 8 bases map to TRBD1. Germline lookup yields CDR1 LNHDA and CDR2 SQIVND (reference sequence). Germline trimming cut 9 bases from V and 10 bases from J; bases unmatched to any gene: 2. The CDR3 covers 11 residues. The CDR3 region is CASTGGSPLHF. DNA of the CDR3: TGTGCCAGCACAGGGGGATCACCCCTCCACTTT.

The chain is built from TRBV7-9 and TRBJ1-1, with D maybe TRBD1 (6 bases). With 5 bases removed from V and 1 base from J, the gap between germline ends came to 14 bases. The germline gives CDR1 SEHNR, CDR2 FQNEAQ (reference sequence). The CDR3 consists of 15 residues. CDR3: CASSHPGQTNTEAFF. For the CDR3, the DNA is TGTGCCAGCAGCCACCCGGGACAAACGAACACTGAAGCTTTCTTT.

The gene calls are TRBV15 and TRBJ2-1, with D hard to call. Germline V gives CDR1 LNHNV, CDR2 YYDKDF (reference sequence). V lost 3 bases to trimming and J lost 0 bases, with 21 bases between them. The CDR3 is made up of 19 amino acids. The CDR3 here is CATSSPHEPAESSYNEQFF. The CDR3 DNA reads as TGTGCCACCAGCAGTCCCCATGAACCGGCAGAGAGCTCCTACAATGAGCAGTTCTTC. The complete variable domain, with remaining parts taken from reference TRBV15 and TRBJ2-1, reads DAMVIQNPRYQVTQFGKPVTLSCSQTLNHNVMYWYQQKSSQAPKLLFHYYDKDFNNEADTPDNFQSRRPNTSFCFLDIRSPGLGDTAMYLCATSSPHEPAESSYNEQFFGPGTRLTVL.

This clonotype has only a few counts. V and J are TRBV4-3 and TRBJ1-1, with 7 bases aligning to TRBD1. Trimming at V came to 1 base and at J to 5 bases, leaving 4 bases not matched to a gene. Looked up from germline, CDR1 is LGHNA and CDR2 is YSLEER. The CDR3 spans 14 residues. The CDR3 here is CASSQVTGRTEAFF. The CDR3 DNA is TGCGCCAGCAGCCAAGTGACAGGGAGAACTGAAGCTTTCTTT.

J is TRBJ1-5 and V is TRBV4-3; D is possibly TRBD1 (5 bases). Trimming took off 1 base at V and 9 bases at J, with 16 bases between the two ends. Germline V CDR1 and CDR2: LGHNA, YSLEER. This CDR3 has 15 residues. As DNA, the CDR3 is TGCGCCAGCAGCCAAGTTTGGCAAGGGGTGAGGCCCCAGCATTTT. Translated: CASSQVWQGVRPQHF.

This clonotype has only a few counts. The chain employs TRBV20-1 and TRBJ1-6; D might be TRBD1 (6 bases). Per the germline V gene, CDR1 is DFQATT and CDR2 is SNEGSKA (reference sequence). The CDR3 extends over 14 amino acids. The germline V and J ends were trimmed by 5 bases and 8 bases, with 16 bases remaining between them. The CDR3 DNA follows: TGCAGTGCTCGCAGAGGGGGGAGGGATTCACCCCTCCACTTT. Translated: CSARRGGRDSPLHF.

Ten or more counts support this clonotype. V is TRBV7-8 and J is TRBJ2-5; TRBD1 matches 8 bases. The CDR3 has 18 amino acids. Germline V lookup: CDR1 SGHVS, CDR2 FQNEAQ. Unmatched junction bases numbered 11, after V lost 0 bases and J lost 2 bases. The CDR3 loop is CASSLAWRQGREQETQYF. CDR3 DNA sequence: TGTGCCAGCAGCTTAGCGTGGAGACAGGGGAGAGAACAAGAGACCCAGTACTTC.

This sequence joins TRBV12-3 or TRBV12-4 and TRBJ1-5; 8 nucleotides agree with TRBD1. CDR3 size: 16 residues. The trim removed 3 bases at V and 3 bases at J, leaving 7 bases unmatched. The DNA of the CDR3 is TGTGCCAGCAGTTTCCGAACAGGGGGTTCCAATCAGCCCCAGCATTTT. Protein sequence: CASSFRTGGSNQPQHF.

The chain joins TRBV6-2 or TRBV6-3 to TRBJ2-2; no reliable D call. The length of the CDR3 is 14 residues. Trimming stripped 5 bases from V and 8 bases from J, with 15 bases between. Germline values: CDR1 MNHEY, CDR2 SVGEGT. DNA for the CDR3: TGTGCCAGCAGTCCGACCGGAGCGAGGGGGGAGCTGTTTTTT. Its protein is CASSPTGARGELFF.

V and J are TRBV24-1 and TRBJ2-2, with TRBD1 matching over 9 bases. The CDR3 contains 16 residues. V gave up 2 bases and J gave up 6 bases; unmatched junction bases: 6. The germline gives CDR1 KGHDR, CDR2 SFDVKD. The CDR3 spells CATSDWDRDIAGELFF. CDR3 DNA sequence: TGTGCCACCAGTGATTGGGACAGGGATATCGCCGGGGAGCTGTTTTTT.

A few counts support this clonotype. V gene TRBV11-2 combines with J gene TRBJ2-3; 15 bases align to TRBD2. Germline CDR1 is SGHAT and CDR2 is FQNNGV. The CDR3 is 17 amino acids. Losses at the gene ends were 5 bases for V and 4 bases for J; bases not matched to a gene: 7. The CDR3 region is CASSPWTSGGEADTQYF. The CDR3 coding sequence is TGTGCCAGCAGCCCCTGGACTAGCGGGGGGGAGGCAGATACGCAGTATTTT.

The rearrangement uses TRBV6-1 and TRBJ1-5; D uncertain. CDR3 length: 12 amino acids. The V end lost 2 bases, the J end lost 12 bases, and 11 bases lay between the germline ends. Germline V gene lookup returns CDR1 MNHNS and CDR2 SASEGT. The CDR3 DNA reads TGTGCCAGCAGTGAAAACCCTTCTCACCAGCATTTT. Its translation is CASSENPSHQHF.

The chain links TRBV5-4 to TRBJ2-6; perhaps TRBD1 as D (6 bases). This CDR3 spans 18 amino acids. V lost 6 bases, J lost 2 bases, and 21 bases lay in between. CDR1 SGHNT and CDR2 YYREEE come from the germline V gene (reference sequence). CDR3 coding DNA: TGTGCCAGCAAGAAACGGGGCAGGGGAAAGCCTGGGGCCAACGTCCTGACTTTC. Translated: CASKKRGRGKPGANVLTF.

This clonotype was seen only a few times. The V gene is TRBV6-5, the J gene TRBJ1-1; no firm D call. Germline V gene sequence: CDR1 MNHEY, CDR2 SVGAGI. Between the trimmed V and J ends, which lost 5 bases and 4 bases, there was a span of 5 bases. This CDR3 is built from 11 residues. The CDR3 protein is CASSILTEAFF. CDR3 in DNA: TGTGCCAGCAGTATACTCACTGAAGCTTTCTTT.